The 5 T cell receptor beta chains presented below share a single source sample, sequenced in a study of tumor and adjacent non-tumor tissue in lung cancer. TCRbeta libraries were built with three rounds of nested PCR, modified from ARM-PCR. TCRdb passed the multiplex PCR reads through MiXCR, listing each CDR3 protein once. The data hold tens of thousands of distinct CDR3 sequences, with over 60% observed a single time. No cell sorting was done before RNA was extracted from the tissue. More than 3 cm separated this lung sample from the edge of the tumor. Sequencing used distant non-tumor lung tissue. The receptors originated from a man aged 65-85 years with non-small cell lung cancer.

This clonotype turned up a few times. This chain's CDR3 is CASSLGRDSNTGELFF. DNA for the CDR3: TGTGCCAGCAGCTTAGGCCGGGACTCGAACACCGGGGAGCTGTTTTTT. The chain links TRBV7-9 to TRBJ2-2; D might be TRBD2 (6 bases). Looked up from germline, CDR1 is SEHNR and CDR2 is FQNEAQ (reference sequence). Trimming stripped 1 base from V and 0 bases from J, with 9 bases between. CDR3 size: 16 residues.

In this sample, this clonotype turned up a few times. The chain is built from TRBV5-1 and TRBJ1-1, with D uncertain. Trimming removed 5 bases from V and 5 bases from J, with 10 bases in between. The CDR3 is 12 residues long. CDR1 is SGHRS, CDR2 YFSETQ, per germline. This chain's CDR3 is CASSTGYTEAFF. The CDR3 nucleotides read TGCGCCAGCAGTACGGGTTATACTGAAGCTTTCTTT.

A remark on this clonotype: One junction end does not reproduce the germline sequence, and a read error may be involved. V gene TRBV5-1 combines with J gene TRBJ2-3; D ambiguous. The germline V gene has CDR1 SGHRS and CDR2 YFSETQ. This CDR3 spans 15 amino acids. DNA of the CDR3: TGCGCAAGCAGCTTGCAATCGCCTAGCACAGATACGCAGTATTTT. Translated: CASSLQSPSTDTQYF. The variable domain in full, completed from reference TRBV5-1 and TRBJ2-3, reads KAGVTQTPRYLIKTRGQQVTLSCSPISGHRSVSWYQQTPGQGLQFLFEYFSETQRNKGNFPGRFSGRQFSNSRSEMNVSTLELGDSALYLCASSLQSPSTDTQYFGPGTRLTVL.

In regard to this clonotype: A much larger clone differs by one base, so this may be a read error. The rearrangement links TRBV28 to TRBJ2-3; 8 bases fit TRBD2. The CDR3 is made up of 16 amino acids. With V trimmed by 3 bases and J by 5 bases, 10 bases remained unmatched. From germline, CDR1 is MDHEN and CDR2 SYDVKM. CDR3 residues: CASSFGAAGVVDTQYF. In DNA, the CDR3 is TGTGCCAGCAGTTTTGGGGCAGCGGGGGTGGTAGATACGCAGTATTTT.

Concerning this clonotype itself: Given the absence of the conserved phenylalanine or tryptophan at the CDR3 end, a read error is likely. This chain uses TRBV20-1 with TRBJ1-4; TRBD1 matches 9 bases. CDR3 length: 13 residues. Losses at the gene ends were 5 bases for V and 5 bases for J; bases not matched to a gene: 3. Germline CDR1 and CDR2: DFQATT and SNEGSKA (reference sequence). The CDR3 DNA sequence: TGCAGTGCTCTGACAGGGGGGAATGAAAAACTGTTTTCT. Residues: CSALTGGNEKLFS.